This T cell receptor (beta chain) was sequenced for a study of OX40 agonist ivuxolimab in advanced cancers. Study-wide background: Allowance was made for prior anti-PD-1, anti-PD-L1 or anti-CTLA-4 therapy, and roughly 40% had some.

Whole-study results and caveats: Clonal expansion was seen in CD4+ and CD8+ blood T cells by week 6 at 0.1 to 3.0 mg/kg.

The repertoire was sequenced with immunoSEQ multiplex PCR; TCRdb's copy has only in-frame clones and lacks some. This repertoire shows approximately 47,000 clones, over 90% found once; its top ten account for around 6.7%. As to this clone: Its specificity is not known.

The CDR3 covers 15 residues. V gave up 2 bases and J gave up 8 bases, with 16 bases separating them. The V gene's germline CDR1 is SGHAT and CDR2 FQNNGV. Source: CD4+ or CD8+ T cells sorted from blood, taken in a trial of the OX40 agonist ivuxolimab. This TCR was recovered from an adult with an advanced solid tumor such as melanoma, head and neck, liver or kidney cancer. The V gene is TRBV11-2, the J gene TRBJ2-1, with D unclear. This CDR3 is CASSLSSASSDEQFF. The CDR3 coding sequence is TGTGCCAGCAGCTTAAGCTCGGCGAGCTCGGATGAGCAGTTCTTC.